These 20 T cell receptor beta chains came from one sample sequenced in a study of T-cell reconstitution after alpha-beta-depleted transplantation in children. TCRbeta library construction was performed incorporating unique molecular identifiers. Via MiXCR, TCRdb re-called the PCR reads, giving one row per CDR3 protein. The table shows 300,000 to 350,000 distinct CDR3 sequences, with roughly 15% occurring only once. Source: PBMCs, mostly from graft donor cells, taken 360 days after TCRalphabeta/CD19-depleted stem cell transplant. These receptors were obtained from a male patient aged 2 to 10 who had a stem cell transplant for acute lymphoblastic leukemia, so the T cells may come from the graft donor.

This sequence joins TRBV7-3 and TRBJ2-5; D remains unclear. The CDR3 is 15 amino acids. Germline V gene lookup returns CDR1 SGHTA and CDR2 FQGTGA. V lost 2 bases and J lost 1, with 11 bases in between. The CDR3 nucleotides are TGTGCCAGCAGCTTATTAGGGATGCGCCAAGAGACCCAGTACTTC. Amino acid sequence: CASSLLGMRQETQYF. Supplemented by reference TRBV7-3 and TRBJ2-5, the full variable domain reads GAGVSQTPSNKVTEKGKYVELRCDPISGHTALYWYRQSLGQGPEFLIYFQGTGAADDSGLPNDRFFAVRPEGSVSTLKIQRTERGDSAVYLCASSLLGMRQETQYFGPGTRLLVL.

This rearrangement joins TRBV5-1 to TRBJ2-1; D is undetermined. Trimming removed 3 bases from V and 0 bases from J, with 10 bases in between. The germline V gene has CDR1 SGHRS and CDR2 YFSETQ. CDR3 length equals 15 residues. The CDR3 DNA is TGCGCCAGCAGCTCAAGCTGGGGCTCCTACAATGAGCAGTTCTTC. This codes for CASSSSWGSYNEQFF.

This clonotype occurred a few times. This chain uses TRBV4-2 with TRBJ2-7, with D uncertain. The V gene's germline CDR1 is LGHNA and CDR2 YNFKEQ. The CDR3 has 13 residues. Trimming pared 1 base from V and 3 bases from J, leaving 7 bases between. Written as DNA, the CDR3 is TGTGCCAGCAGCCAAGCGGAAATCTACGAGCAGTACTTC. Its protein is CASSQAEIYEQYF.

The chain joins TRBV28 to TRBJ2-5, with D possibly being TRBD1 or TRBD2 (6 bases each). Germline V gene data show CDR1 as MDHEN and CDR2 as SYDVKM. This CDR3 has 17 residues. V was trimmed by 2 bases and J by 4 bases, leaving 20 bases between them. CDR3 in amino acids: CASSLREATGFIETQYF. The DNA for the CDR3 is TGTGCCAGCAGTTTAAGGGAGGCGACAGGATTCATAGAGACCCAGTACTTC.

V is TRBV4-2 and J is TRBJ2-7, with TRBD2 matching 10 bases. V was clipped by 2 bases and J by 7 bases; unmatched bases: 20. The CDR3 runs to 19 residues. Germline CDR1 is LGHNA and CDR2 is YNFKEQ. The DNA of the CDR3 is TGTGCCAGCAGCCAACTAACTAGCGGGATCCCCCTCCCTATGCGGGAGCAGTACTTC. Its protein is CASSQLTSGIPLPMREQYF.

This clonotype was seen only a few times. V is TRBV28 and J is TRBJ2-1; 9 bases map to TRBD2. J lost 0 bases, V lost 7 bases, and 10 bases had no gene match. This CDR3 contains 17 residues. Germline assignment: CDR1 MDHEN and CDR2 SYDVKM. The CDR3 nucleotides are TGTGCCAGCACCTCCCTAGCGGGGCCTAGCTCCTACAATGAGCAGTTCTTC. It specifies CASTSLAGPSSYNEQFF.

The V gene is TRBV5-1, the J gene TRBJ2-1; D may be TRBD1 (6 bases). Trimming left V 2 bases short and J 3 bases short, with 9 bases between. The germline CDR1 and CDR2 sequences are SGHRS and YFSETQ. The CDR3 is made up of 14 amino acids. The CDR3 loop reads CASSFDRIYNEQFF. In nucleotides, the CDR3 is TGCGCCAGCAGCTTCGACAGGATCTACAATGAGCAGTTCTTC.

The rearrangement joins TRBV7-2 to TRBJ2-5; maybe TRBD1 (5 bases). V gave up 8 bases and J gave up 13 bases, with 23 bases separating them. This CDR3 spans 13 amino acids. Germline V gives CDR1 SGHTA, CDR2 FQGNSA. The CDR3 nucleotides are TGTGCCAGCTTCATGGCCCCGACAGTTGGTGGGTACTTC. Its protein is CASFMAPTVGGYF.

This chain joins TRBV11-1 and TRBJ1-4; TRBD1 is a possible D gene (5 bases). V lost 3 bases and J lost 0, with 20 bases in between. The length of the CDR3 is 19 residues. The germline gives CDR1 SGHAT, CDR2 FQDESV (reference sequence). DNA of the CDR3: TGTGCCAGCAGCTTTAGTCTTGGGGGTATGGCTGCAACTAATGAAAAACTGTTTTTT. Protein: CASSFSLGGMAATNEKLFF.

In its sample, this clonotype was seen a few times. The chain carries TRBV7-2 and TRBJ2-1, with 8 positions matching TRBD1. Germline CDR1 reads SGHTA; CDR2 reads FQGNSA. Germline trimming cut 5 bases from V and 5 bases from J; bases unmatched to any gene: 5. The length of the CDR3 is 14 residues. CDR3 bases: TGTGCCAGCAGCCCTCGGACAGGGCACAATGAGCAGTTCTTC. Amino acid sequence: CASSPRTGHNEQFF.

The sample holds one count of this clonotype. The CDR3 spells CASSLGLGLAGVGQETQYF. Here the CDR3 DNA reads TGTGCCAGCAGCTTAGGGCTGGGACTAGCGGGAGTAGGTCAAGAGACCCAGTACTTC. J is TRBJ2-5 and V is TRBV7-8, with 14 bases that match TRBD2. The CDR3 length is 19 residues. The V gene's germline CDR1 is SGHVS and CDR2 FQNEAQ. Trimming at V came to 1 base and at J to 2 bases, leaving 9 bases not matched to a gene. Looking up the rest from reference TRBV7-8 and TRBJ2-5 gives the full variable domain: GAGVSQSPRYKVAKRGQDVALRCDPISGHVSLFWYQQALGQGPEFLTYFQNEAQLDKSGLPSDRFFAERPEGSVSTLKIQRTQQEDSAVYLCASSLGLGLAGVGQETQYFGPGTRLLVL.

The chain employs TRBV20-1 and TRBJ2-7, with TRBD1 matching 10 bases. The CDR3 spans 14 residues. Germline CDR1 reads DFQATT; CDR2 reads SNEGSKA (reference sequence). V shed 6 bases and J 3 bases; nucleotides not matched to a gene: 8. CDR3 DNA sequence: TGCAGTGCCCCCTTGGACAGGGGGGGCTACGAGCAGTACTTC. It codes for CSAPLDRGGYEQYF.

The CDR3 sequence: CASSRLAVLPGGSTDTQYF. The CDR3 region has the DNA TGCGCCAGCAGCCGGCTAGCGGTGCTCCCCGGAGGAAGCACAGATACGCAGTATTTT. The J gene is TRBJ2-3, the V gene TRBV4-1, with 7 nucleotides matching TRBD2. Trimming removed 4 bases from V and 0 bases from J; junction bases left unmatched: 16. Germline CDR1 MGHRA, CDR2 YSYEKL. The CDR3 loop spans 19 amino acids.

This clonotype was recorded a few times. The V and J genes are TRBV5-6 and TRBJ2-6; tentative D call: TRBD1 (7 bases). Trimming shortened V by 3 bases and J by 3 bases, and 13 bases separated the two germline ends. Germline CDR1 and CDR2: SGHDT and YYEEEE. The CDR3 extends over 16 amino acids. CDR3 amino acids: CASSSPGGFGANVLTF. Written as DNA, the CDR3 is TGTGCCAGCAGCTCCCCAGGGGGGTTTGGGGCCAACGTCCTGACTTTC.

The chain carries TRBV19 and TRBJ2-2, with 7 bases identical to TRBD2. This CDR3 has 14 residues. Germline lookup yields CDR1 LNHDA and CDR2 SQIVND (reference sequence). V gave up 8 bases and J gave up 2 bases; unmatched junction bases: 5. CDR3 in amino acids: CASGGGANTGELFF. In DNA, the CDR3 is TGTGCCAGTGGGGGGGGTGCTAACACCGGGGAGCTGTTTTTT.

Only a few counts were recorded for this clonotype. The chain couples TRBV20-1 to TRBJ2-5, with 9 bases fitting TRBD2. CDR1 and CDR2 from the germline V gene are DFQATT and SNEGSKA (reference sequence). The CDR3 is made up of 13 amino acids. V lost 6 bases to trimming and J lost 1 base; unmatched junction nucleotides: 3. The CDR3 coding sequence is TGCAGTGCCGTACTAGCGGGCCAAGAGACCCAGTACTTC. It codes for CSAVLAGQETQYF.

This clonotype was observed a single time. V and J are TRBV4-2 and TRBJ2-1; 7 nucleotides align to TRBD2. The junction had 13 bases not matched to a gene; V was cut back by 8 bases and J by 3 bases. Looked up from germline, CDR1 is LGHNA and CDR2 is YNFKEQ. This CDR3 contains 16 residues. CDR3 amino acids: CASGPVRSGNYNEQFF. The CDR3 coding sequence is TGTGCCAGCGGCCCCGTGAGGAGCGGGAACTACAATGAGCAGTTCTTC.

The chain employs TRBV3-1 and TRBJ2-1; weak D call: TRBD1 (6 bases). The germline V gene encodes CDR1 LGHDT and CDR2 YNNKEL (reference sequence). The CDR3 has 15 amino acids. V shed 3 bases and J shed 6 bases, with 15 bases lying between them. CDR3 DNA: TGTGCCAGCAGCCATGCTCTCGTAGGGGGCAATGAGCAGTTCTTC. This encodes CASSHALVGGNEQFF.

The chain recombines TRBV9 with TRBJ2-2; 9 bases are shared with TRBD1. After removal of 0 bases from V and 5 bases from J, the junction contained 11 bases not matched to a gene. The CDR3 is made up of 18 amino acids. Per the germline V gene, CDR1 is SGDLS and CDR2 is YYNGEE. The CDR3 reads CASSVDLPGQGLTGELFF. DNA for the CDR3: TGTGCCAGCAGCGTAGATCTCCCGGGACAGGGTTTAACCGGGGAGCTGTTTTTT.

Only a few counts were recorded for this clonotype. The chain carries TRBV7-2 and TRBJ2-1, with TRBD2 matching 8 bases. J gave up 5 bases and V 3 bases, and 9 bases lay outside the gene matches. CDR1 and CDR2 from the germline V gene are SGHTA and FQGNSA. The CDR3 consists of 16 residues. The CDR3, as DNA: TGTGCCAGCAGCTTCTGGACTAGCCGCCCAAACAATGAGCAGTTCTTC. This encodes CASSFWTSRPNNEQFF.